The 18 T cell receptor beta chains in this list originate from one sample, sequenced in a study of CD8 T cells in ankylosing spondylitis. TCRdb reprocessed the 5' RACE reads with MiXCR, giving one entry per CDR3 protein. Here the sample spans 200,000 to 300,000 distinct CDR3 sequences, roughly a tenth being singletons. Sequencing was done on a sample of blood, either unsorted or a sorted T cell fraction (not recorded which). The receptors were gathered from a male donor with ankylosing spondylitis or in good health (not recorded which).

This CDR3 reads CASSKETGGSYEQYF. The DNA for the CDR3 is TGTGCCAGCAGCAAAGAAACAGGGGGGTCCTACGAGCAGTACTTC. The chain is built from TRBV21-1 and TRBJ2-7; the D segment call TRBD1 is taken from the table without a DNA check. TRBV21-1 is reported as a pseudogene. The CDR3 loop spans 15 amino acids.

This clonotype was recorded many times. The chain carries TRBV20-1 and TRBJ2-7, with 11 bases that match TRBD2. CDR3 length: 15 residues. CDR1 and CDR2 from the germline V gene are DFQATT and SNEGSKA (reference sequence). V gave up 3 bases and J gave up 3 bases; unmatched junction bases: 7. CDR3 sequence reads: CSASSSGGRFYEQYF. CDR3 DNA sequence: TGCAGTGCTAGTTCTAGCGGGGGGCGGTTCTACGAGCAGTACTTC.

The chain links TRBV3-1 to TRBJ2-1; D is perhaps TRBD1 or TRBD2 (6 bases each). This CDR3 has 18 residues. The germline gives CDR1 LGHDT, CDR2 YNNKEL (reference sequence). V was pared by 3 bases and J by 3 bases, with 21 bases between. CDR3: CASSHSPGGGTGYNEQFF. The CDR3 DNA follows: TGTGCCAGCAGCCACTCACCTGGGGGCGGGACGGGCTACAATGAGCAGTTCTTC.

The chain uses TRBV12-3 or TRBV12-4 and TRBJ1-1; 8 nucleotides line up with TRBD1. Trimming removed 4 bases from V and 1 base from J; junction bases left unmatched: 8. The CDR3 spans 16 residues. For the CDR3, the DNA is TGTGCCAGCAGTTCGACACGGACAGGGCAGAACACTGAAGCTTTCTTT. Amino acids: CASSSTRTGQNTEAFF.

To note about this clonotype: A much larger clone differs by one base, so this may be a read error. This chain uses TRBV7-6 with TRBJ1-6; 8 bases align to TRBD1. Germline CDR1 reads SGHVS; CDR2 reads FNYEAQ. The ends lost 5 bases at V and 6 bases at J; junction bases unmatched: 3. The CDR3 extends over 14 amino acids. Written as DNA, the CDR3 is TGTGCCAGCAGCCACGACAGGGGTAATTCACCCCTCCACTTT. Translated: CASSHDRGNSPLHF.

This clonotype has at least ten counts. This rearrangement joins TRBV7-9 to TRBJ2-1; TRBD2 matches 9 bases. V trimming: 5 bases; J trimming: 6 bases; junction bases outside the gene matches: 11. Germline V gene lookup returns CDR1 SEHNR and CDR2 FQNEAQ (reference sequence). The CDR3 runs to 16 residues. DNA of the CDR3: TGTGCCAGCAGCCAAGCCCTAGCGGGAAAGGGCAATGAGCAGTTCTTC. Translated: CASSQALAGKGNEQFF.

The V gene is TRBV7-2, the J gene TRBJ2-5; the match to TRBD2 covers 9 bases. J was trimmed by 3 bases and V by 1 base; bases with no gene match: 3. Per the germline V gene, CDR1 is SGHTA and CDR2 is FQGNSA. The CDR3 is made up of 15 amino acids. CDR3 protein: CASSLGSGSEETQYF. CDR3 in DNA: TGTGCCAGCAGCTTAGGTAGCGGGAGTGAAGAGACCCAGTACTTC.

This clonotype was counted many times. The chain's CDR3 is CASSLMTAMNTEAFF. The CDR3, as DNA: TGCGCCAGCAGCCTGATGACAGCAATGAACACTGAAGCTTTCTTT. The chain combines TRBV4-1 with TRBJ1-1; a possible D gene is TRBD1 (5 bases). Germline V lookup: CDR1 MGHRA, CDR2 YSYEKL. The germline V and J ends were trimmed by 4 bases and 0 bases, with 12 bases remaining between them. The CDR3 sequence is 15 residues long.

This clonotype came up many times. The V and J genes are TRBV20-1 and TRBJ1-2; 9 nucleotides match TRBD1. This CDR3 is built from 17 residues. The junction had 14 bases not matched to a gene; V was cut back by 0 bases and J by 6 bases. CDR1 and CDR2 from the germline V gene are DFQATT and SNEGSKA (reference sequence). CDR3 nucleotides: TGCAGTGCTAGAGATTCCGGACAGGGGACCCCGAGAGATGGCTACACCTTC. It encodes CSARDSGQGTPRDGYTF.

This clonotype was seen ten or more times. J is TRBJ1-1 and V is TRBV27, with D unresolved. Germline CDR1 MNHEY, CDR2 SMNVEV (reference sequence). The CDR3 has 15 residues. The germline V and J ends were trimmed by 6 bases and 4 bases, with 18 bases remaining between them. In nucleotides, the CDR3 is TGTGCCAGCAGCCCATCGGCGGGTAGGAGCACTGAAGCTTTCTTT. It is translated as CASSPSAGRSTEAFF.

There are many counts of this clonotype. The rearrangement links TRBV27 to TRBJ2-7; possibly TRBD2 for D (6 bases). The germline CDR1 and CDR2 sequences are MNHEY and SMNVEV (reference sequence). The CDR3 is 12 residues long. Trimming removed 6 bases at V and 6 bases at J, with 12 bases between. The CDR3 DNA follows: TGTGCCAGCAGCCTTGGGGGAGGCGAGCAGTACTTC. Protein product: CASSLGGGEQYF.

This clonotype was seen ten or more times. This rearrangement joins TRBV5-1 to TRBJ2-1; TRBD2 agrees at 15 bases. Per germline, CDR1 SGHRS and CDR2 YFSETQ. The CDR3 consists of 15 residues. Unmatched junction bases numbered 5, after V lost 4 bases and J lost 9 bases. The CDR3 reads CASSAGLAGGTEQFF. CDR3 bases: TGCGCCAGCAGCGCGGGACTAGCGGGAGGAACTGAGCAGTTCTTC. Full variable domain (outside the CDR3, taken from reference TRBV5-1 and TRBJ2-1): KAGVTQTPRYLIKTRGQQVTLSCSPISGHRSVSWYQQTPGQGLQFLFEYFSETQRNKGNFPGRFSGRQFSNSRSEMNVSTLELGDSALYLCASSAGLAGGTEQFFGPGTRLTVL.

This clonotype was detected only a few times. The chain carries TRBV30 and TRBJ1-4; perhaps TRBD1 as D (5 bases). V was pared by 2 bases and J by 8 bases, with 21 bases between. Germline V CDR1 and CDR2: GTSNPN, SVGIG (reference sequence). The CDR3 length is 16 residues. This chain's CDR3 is CAWSQRWGGRREKLFF. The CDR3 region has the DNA TGTGCCTGGAGTCAAAGATGGGGGGGTCGTAGAGAAAAACTGTTTTTT.

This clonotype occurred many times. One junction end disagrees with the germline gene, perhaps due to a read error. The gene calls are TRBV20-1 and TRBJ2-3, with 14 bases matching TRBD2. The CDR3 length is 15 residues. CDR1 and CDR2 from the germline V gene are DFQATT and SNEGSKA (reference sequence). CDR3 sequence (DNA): TGCAGTGCTAGCGCCCCGTTAGGGACTAGCGGGAGTCCGAGATTT. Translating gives CSASAPLGTSGSPRF.

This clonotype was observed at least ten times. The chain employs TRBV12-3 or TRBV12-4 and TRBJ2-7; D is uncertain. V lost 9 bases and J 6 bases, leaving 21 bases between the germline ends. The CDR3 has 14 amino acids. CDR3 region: CASLRDGSFAEQYF. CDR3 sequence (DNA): TGTGCCAGTCTTCGCGACGGATCCTTCGCCGAGCAGTACTTC.

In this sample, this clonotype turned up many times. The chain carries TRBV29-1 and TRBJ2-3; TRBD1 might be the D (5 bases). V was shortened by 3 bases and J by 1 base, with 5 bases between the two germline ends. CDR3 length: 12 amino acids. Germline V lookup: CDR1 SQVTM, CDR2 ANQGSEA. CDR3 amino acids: CSVDRGTDTQYF. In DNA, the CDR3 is TGCAGCGTTGACAGGGGCACAGATACGCAGTATTTT.

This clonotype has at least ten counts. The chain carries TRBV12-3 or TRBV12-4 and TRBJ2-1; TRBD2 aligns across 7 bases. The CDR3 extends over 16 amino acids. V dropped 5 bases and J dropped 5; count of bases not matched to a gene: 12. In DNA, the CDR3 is TGTGCCAGCAGTAGCGAGGGAGGGTTTGGTAACAATGAGCAGTTCTTC. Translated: CASSSEGGFGNNEQFF.

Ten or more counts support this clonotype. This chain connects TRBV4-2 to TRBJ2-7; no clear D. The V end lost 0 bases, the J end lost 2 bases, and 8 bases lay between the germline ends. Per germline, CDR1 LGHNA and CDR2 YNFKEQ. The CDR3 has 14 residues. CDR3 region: CASSQDTAAYEQYF. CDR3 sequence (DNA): TGTGCCAGCAGCCAAGATACGGCAGCCTACGAGCAGTACTTC.